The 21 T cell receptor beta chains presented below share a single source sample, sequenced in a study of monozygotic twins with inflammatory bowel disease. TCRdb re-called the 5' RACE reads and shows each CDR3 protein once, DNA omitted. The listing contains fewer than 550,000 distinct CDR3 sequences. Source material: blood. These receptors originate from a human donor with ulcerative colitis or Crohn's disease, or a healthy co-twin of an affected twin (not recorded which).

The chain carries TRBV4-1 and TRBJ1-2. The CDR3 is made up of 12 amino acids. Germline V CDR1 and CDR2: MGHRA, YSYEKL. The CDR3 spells CASSQVGVNYTF.

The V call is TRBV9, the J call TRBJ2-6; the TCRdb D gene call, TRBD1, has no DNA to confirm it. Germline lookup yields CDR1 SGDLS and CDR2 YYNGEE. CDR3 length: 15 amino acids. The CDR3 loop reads CASSVTGTGANVLTF.

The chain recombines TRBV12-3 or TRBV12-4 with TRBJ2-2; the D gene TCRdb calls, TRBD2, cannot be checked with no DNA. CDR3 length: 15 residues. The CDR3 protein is CASSPGTPLTGELFF.

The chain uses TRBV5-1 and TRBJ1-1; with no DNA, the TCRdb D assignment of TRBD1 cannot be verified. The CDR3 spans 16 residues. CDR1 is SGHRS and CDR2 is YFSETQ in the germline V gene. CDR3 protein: CASSPNPGRQGTEAFF.

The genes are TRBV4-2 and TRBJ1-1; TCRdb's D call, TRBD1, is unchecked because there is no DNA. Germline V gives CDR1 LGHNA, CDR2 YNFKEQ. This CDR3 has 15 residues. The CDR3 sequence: CASSQEQGRDTEAFF.

The CDR3 sequence is CASRGQGAGEEKLFF. V and J are TRBV27 and TRBJ1-4; the TRBD1 assignment by TCRdb is unverifiable without DNA. The CDR3 spans 15 residues. Germline CDR1 reads MNHEY; CDR2 reads SMNVEV (reference sequence).

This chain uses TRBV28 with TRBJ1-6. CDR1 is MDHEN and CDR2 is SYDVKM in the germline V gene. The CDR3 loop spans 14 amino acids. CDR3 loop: CASSLVQTNSPLHF. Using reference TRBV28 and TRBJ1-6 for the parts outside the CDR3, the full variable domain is DVKVTQSSRYLVKRTGEKVFLECVQDMDHENMFWYRQDPGLGLRLIYFSYDVKMKEKGDIPEGYSVSREKKERFSLILESASTNQTSMYLCASSLVQTNSPLHFGNGTRLTVT.

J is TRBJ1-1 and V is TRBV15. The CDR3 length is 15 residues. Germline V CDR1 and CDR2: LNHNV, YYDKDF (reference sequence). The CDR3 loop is CATSRAQAMNTEAFF.

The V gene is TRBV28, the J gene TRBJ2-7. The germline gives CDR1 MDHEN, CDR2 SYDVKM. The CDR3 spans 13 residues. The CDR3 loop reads CASSFGSTYEQYF.

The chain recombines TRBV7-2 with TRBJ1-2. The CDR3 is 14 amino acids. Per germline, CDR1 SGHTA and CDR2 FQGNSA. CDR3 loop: CASSLSTINYGYTF.

CDR3: CASMERNTGELFF. V gene TRBV6-2 or TRBV6-3 combines with J gene TRBJ2-2. Per the germline V gene, CDR1 is MNHEY and CDR2 is SVGEGT. The CDR3 extends over 13 amino acids.

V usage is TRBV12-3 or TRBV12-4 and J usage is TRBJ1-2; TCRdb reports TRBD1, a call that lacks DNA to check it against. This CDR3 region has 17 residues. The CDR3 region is CASSLRTGSTSNYGYTF.

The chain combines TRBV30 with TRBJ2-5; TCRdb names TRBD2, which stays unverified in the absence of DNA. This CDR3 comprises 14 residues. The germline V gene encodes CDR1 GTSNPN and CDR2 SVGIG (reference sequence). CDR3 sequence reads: CAWSVAGGIETQYF. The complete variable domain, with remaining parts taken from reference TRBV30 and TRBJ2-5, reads SQTIHQWPATLVQPVGSPLSLECTVEGTSNPNLYWYRQAAGRGLQLLFYSVGIGQISSEVPQNLSASRPQDRQFILSSKKLLLSDSGFYLCAWSVAGGIETQYFGPGTRLLVL.

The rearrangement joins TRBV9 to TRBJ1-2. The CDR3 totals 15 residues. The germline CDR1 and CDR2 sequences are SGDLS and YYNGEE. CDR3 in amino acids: CASSVARPGAGGYTF.

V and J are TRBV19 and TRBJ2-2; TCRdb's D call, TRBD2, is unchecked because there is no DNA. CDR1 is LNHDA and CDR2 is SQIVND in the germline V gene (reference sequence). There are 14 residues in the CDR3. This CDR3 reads CASSITGGTGELFF.

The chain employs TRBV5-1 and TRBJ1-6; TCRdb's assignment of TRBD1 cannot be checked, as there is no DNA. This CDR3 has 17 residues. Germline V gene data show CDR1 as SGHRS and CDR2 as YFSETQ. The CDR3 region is CASSFDVQGSYNSPLHF. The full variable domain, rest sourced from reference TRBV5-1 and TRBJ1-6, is KAGVTQTPRYLIKTRGQQVTLSCSPISGHRSVSWYQQTPGQGLQFLFEYFSETQRNKGNFPGRFSGRQFSNSRSEMNVSTLELGDSALYLCASSFDVQGSYNSPLHFGNGTRLTVT.

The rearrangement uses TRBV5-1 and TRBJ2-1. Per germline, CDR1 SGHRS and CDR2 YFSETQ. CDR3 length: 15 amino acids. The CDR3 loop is CASSWDGPSGNEQFF.

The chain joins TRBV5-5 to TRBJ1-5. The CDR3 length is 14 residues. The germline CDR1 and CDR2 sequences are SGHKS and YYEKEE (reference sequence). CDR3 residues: CASSPTISNQPQHF.

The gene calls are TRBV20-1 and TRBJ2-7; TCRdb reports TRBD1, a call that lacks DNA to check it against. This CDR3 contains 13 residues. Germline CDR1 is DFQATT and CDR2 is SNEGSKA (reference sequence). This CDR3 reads CSARDSGVDEQYF.

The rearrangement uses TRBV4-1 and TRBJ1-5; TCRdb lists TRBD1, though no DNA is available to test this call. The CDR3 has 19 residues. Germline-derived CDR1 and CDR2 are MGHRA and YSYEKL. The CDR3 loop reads CASSLDHPRTGGSNQPQHF.

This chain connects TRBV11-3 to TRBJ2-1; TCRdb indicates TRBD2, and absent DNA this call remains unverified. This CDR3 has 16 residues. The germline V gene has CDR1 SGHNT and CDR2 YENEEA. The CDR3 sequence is CASSLGLAGVRNEQFF.